The clone carrying this TCR beta chain was picked up one time. Its antigen is unidentified. CDR1 MNHNY and CDR2 SVGAGI come from the germline V gene (reference sequence). The CDR3 is 15 residues long. V dropped 1 base and J dropped 5 bases, with 14 bases sitting between them. Produced via immunoSEQ multiplex PCR; TCRdb's table is partial and in-frame only. The sample lists 150,000 or so clones; around nine tenths were seen once. These data come from a study of cytomegalovirus exposure and HLA in healthy donors. The study's findings and limits: The tendency of first-cohort TCR clusters to co-occur in the approximately 120 validation repertoires was identified by a subsequent analysis. More than 150 TCR beta chains were listed as cytomegalovirus-associated.

The clonotype comes from a woman in her twenties or thirties in good health and CMV-seronegative. The material sequenced was PBMCs. The chain has TRBV6-6 and TRBJ1-1, with TRBD1 as a possible D gene (6 bases). DNA for the CDR3: TGTGCCAGCAGTTACTTGGACAGTGGACCAACTGAAGCTTTCTTT. Its translation is CASSYLDSGPTEAFF.